The clone carrying this TCR beta chain has more than one count but fewer than ten. The PCR used 60 Vbeta and 13 Jbeta primers. TCRdb keeps only in-frame clones here, not all; method: immunoSEQ multiplex PCR. Counted here are 150,000 or so clones, about 80% occurring once; the ten biggest clones make up about 1%. These data come from a study of cytomegalovirus exposure and HLA in healthy donors. Across the study: Across 300 to 400 genotyped donors, about 81% landed in the Caucasian-associated ancestry cluster.

The V gene lost 3 bases and the J gene lost 7 bases, with 10 bases spanning the gap. CDR1 LNHDA and CDR2 SQIVND come from the germline V gene (reference sequence). The CDR3 is 13 residues long. Sequenced input: PBMCs. The J gene is TRBJ2-1, the V gene TRBV19; possibly TRBD2 for D (5 bases). This receptor was identified in a woman between 45 and 60 years old in good health and CMV-seropositive. The CDR3 coding sequence is TGTGCCAGTAGTATCAACCGAGGGAATGAGCAGTTCTTC. It specifies CASSINRGNEQFF.